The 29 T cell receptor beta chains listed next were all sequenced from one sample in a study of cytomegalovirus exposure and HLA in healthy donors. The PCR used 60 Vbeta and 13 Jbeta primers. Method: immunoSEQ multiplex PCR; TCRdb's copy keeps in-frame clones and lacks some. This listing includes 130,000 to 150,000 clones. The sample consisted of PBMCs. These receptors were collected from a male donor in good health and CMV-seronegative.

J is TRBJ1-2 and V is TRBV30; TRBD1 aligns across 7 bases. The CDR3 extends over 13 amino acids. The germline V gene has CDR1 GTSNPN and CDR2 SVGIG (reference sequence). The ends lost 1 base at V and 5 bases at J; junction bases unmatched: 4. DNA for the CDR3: TGTGCCTGGAGTGGCAGGGGGGAATATGGCTACACCTTC. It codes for CAWSGRGEYGYTF.

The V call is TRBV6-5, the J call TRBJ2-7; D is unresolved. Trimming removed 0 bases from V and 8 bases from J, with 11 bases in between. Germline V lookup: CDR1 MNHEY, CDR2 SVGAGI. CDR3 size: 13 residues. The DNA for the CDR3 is TGTGCCAGCAGTTACTCGAAAACGGTGAAGCAGTACTTC. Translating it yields CASSYSKTVKQYF.

This chain's CDR3 is CASSHRVLFYEQYF. CDR3 coding DNA: TGTGCCAGCAGCCACCGGGTCCTATTCTACGAGCAGTACTTC. The chain uses TRBV7-8 and TRBJ2-7, with unresolved D. V was trimmed by 5 bases and J by 3 bases, leaving 14 bases between them. The CDR3 length is 14 residues. The V gene's germline CDR1 is SGHVS and CDR2 FQNEAQ.

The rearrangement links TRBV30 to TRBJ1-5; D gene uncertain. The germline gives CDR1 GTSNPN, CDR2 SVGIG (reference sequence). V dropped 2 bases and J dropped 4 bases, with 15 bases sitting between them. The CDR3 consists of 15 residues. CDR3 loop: CAWSPSLIGNQPQHF. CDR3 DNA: TGTGCCTGGAGTCCCTCACTAATTGGAAATCAGCCCCAGCATTTT.

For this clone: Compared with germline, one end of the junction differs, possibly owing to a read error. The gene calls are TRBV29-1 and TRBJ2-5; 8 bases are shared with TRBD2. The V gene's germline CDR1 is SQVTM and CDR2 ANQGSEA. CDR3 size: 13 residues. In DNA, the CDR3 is TGCAGCGTTTTCGACTCCGGGGGGGCCGAATACGACTTC. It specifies CSVFDSGGAEYDF.

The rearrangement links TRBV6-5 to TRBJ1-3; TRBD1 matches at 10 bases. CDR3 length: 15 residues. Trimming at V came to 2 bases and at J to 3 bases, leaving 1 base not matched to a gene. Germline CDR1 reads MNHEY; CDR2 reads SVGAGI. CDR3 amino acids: CASSYGQGGGNTIYF. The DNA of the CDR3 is TGTGCCAGCAGTTACGGACAGGGGGGTGGAAACACCATATATTTT.

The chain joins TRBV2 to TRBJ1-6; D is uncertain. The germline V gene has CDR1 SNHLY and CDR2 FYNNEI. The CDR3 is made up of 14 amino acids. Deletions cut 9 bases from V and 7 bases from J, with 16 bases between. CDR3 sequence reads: CASYHGRGNSPLHF. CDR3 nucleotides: TGTGCCAGTTACCACGGGCGGGGAAATTCACCCCTCCACTTT. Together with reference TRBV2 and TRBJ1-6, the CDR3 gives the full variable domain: EPEVTQTPSHQVTQMGQEVILRCVPISNHLYFYWYRQILGQKVEFLVSFYNNEISEKSEIFDDQFSVERPDGSNFTLKIRSTKLEDSAMYFCASYHGRGNSPLHFGNGTRLTVT.

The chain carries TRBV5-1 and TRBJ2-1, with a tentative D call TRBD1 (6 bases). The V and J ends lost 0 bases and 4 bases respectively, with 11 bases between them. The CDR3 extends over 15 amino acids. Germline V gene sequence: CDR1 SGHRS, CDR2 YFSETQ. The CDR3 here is CASSLDRVGYNEQFF. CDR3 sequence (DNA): TGCGCCAGCAGCTTGGACAGGGTCGGGTACAATGAGCAGTTCTTC.

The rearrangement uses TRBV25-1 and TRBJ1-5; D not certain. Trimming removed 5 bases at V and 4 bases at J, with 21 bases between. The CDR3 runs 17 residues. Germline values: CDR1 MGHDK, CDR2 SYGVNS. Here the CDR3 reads CASSPIVIRVANQPQHF. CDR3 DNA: TGTGCCAGCAGTCCCATTGTGATACGGGTAGCGAATCAGCCCCAGCATTTT.

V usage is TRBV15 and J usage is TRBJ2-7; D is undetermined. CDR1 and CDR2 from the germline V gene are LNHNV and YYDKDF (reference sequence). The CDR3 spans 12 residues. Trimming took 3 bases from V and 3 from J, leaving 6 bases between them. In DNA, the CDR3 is TGTGCCACCAGCAGTCCGGGCTACGAGCAGTACTTC. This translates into CATSSPGYEQYF.

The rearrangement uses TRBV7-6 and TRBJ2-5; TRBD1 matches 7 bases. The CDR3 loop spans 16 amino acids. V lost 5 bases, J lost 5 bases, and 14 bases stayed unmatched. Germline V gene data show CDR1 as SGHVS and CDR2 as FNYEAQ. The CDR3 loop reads CASSPGPGGPFETQYF. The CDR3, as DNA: TGTGCCAGCAGCCCAGGCCCAGGGGGTCCGTTCGAGACCCAGTACTTC.

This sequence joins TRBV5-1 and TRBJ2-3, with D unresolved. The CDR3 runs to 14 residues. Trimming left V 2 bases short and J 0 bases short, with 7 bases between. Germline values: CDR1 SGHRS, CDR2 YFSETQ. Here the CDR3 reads CASSFEASTDTQYF. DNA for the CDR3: TGCGCCAGCAGCTTTGAGGCGAGCACAGATACGCAGTATTTT.

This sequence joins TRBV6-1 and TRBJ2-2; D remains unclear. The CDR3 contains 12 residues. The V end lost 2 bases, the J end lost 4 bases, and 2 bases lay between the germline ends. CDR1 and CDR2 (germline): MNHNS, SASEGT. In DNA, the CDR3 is TGTGCCAGCAGTGAACTCACCGGGGAGCTGTTTTTT. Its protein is CASSELTGELFF.

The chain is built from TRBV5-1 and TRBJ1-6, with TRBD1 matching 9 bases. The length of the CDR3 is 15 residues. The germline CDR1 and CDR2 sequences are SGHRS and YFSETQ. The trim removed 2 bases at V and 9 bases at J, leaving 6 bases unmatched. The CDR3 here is CASSFEQGAGSPLHF. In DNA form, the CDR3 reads TGCGCCAGCAGCTTTGAACAGGGGGCAGGTTCACCCCTCCACTTT.

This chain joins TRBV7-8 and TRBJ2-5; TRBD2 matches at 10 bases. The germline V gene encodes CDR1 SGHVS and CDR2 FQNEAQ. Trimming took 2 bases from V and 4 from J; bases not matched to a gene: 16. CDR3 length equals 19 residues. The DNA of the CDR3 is TGTGCCAGCAGCTTAAGCCGAGCGGGGGGGCCCCTTGGTTCAGAGACCCAGTACTTC. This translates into CASSLSRAGGPLGSETQYF.

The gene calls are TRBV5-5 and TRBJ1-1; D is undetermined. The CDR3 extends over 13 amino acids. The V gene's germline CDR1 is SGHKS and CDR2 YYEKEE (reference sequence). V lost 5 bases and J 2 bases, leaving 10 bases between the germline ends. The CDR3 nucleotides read TGTGCCAGCAGTGGTTGGGCTAACACTGAAGCTTTCTTT. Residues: CASSGWANTEAFF.

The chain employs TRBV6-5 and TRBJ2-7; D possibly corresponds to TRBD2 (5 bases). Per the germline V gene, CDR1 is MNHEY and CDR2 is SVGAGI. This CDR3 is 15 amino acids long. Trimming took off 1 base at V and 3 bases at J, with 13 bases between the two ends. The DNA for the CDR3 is TGTGCCAGCAGTTACTACTCTGGTGGAGGCTACGAGCAGTACTTC. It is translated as CASSYYSGGGYEQYF.

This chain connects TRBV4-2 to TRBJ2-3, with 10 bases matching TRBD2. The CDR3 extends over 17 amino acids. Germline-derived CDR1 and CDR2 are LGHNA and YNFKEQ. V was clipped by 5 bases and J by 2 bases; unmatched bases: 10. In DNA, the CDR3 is TGTGCCAGCAGCATTTATACTAGCGGGGTAAACACAGATACGCAGTATTTT. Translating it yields CASSIYTSGVNTDTQYF.

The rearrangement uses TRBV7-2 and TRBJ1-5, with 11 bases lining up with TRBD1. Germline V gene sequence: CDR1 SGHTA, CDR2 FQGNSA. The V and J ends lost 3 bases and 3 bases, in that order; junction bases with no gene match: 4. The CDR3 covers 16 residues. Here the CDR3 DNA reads TGTGCCAGCAGCTTCCGGGACAGGGGGGACAATCAGCCCCAGCATTTT. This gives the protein CASSFRDRGDNQPQHF.

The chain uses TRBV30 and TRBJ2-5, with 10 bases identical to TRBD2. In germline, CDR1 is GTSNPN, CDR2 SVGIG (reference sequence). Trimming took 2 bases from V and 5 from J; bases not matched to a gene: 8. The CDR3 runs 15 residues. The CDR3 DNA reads TGTGCCTGGAGTTTACTAGCGGGGCCAGAGGAGACCCAGTACTTC. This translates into CAWSLLAGPEETQYF. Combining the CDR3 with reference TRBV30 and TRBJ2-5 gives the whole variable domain SQTIHQWPATLVQPVGSPLSLECTVEGTSNPNLYWYRQAAGRGLQLLFYSVGIGQISSEVPQNLSASRPQDRQFILSSKKLLLSDSGFYLCAWSLLAGPEETQYFGPGTRLLVL.

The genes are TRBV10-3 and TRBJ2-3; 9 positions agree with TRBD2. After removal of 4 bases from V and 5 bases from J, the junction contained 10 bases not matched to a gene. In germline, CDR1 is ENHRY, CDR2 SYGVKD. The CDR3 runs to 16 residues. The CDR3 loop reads CAISGGGGAFVDTQYF. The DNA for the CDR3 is TGTGCCATCAGTGGAGGCGGGGGGGCCTTTGTAGATACGCAGTATTTT.

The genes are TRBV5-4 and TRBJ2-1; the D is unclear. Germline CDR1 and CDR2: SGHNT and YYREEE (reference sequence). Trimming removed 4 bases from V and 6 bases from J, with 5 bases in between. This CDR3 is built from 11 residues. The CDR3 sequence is CASSLSNEQFF. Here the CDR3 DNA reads TGTGCCAGCAGCCTTAGCAATGAGCAGTTCTTC.

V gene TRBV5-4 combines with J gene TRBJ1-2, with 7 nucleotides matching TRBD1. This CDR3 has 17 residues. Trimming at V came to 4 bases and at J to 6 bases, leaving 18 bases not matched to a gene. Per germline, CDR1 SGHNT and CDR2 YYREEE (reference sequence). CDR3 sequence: CASSQGERLILSDGYTF. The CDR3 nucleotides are TGTGCCAGCAGCCAGGGGGAGAGGTTGATTCTCAGCGATGGCTACACCTTC.

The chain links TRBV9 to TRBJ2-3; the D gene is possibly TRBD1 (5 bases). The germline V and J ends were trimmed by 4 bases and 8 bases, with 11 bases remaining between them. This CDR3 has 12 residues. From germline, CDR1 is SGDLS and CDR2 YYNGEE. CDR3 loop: CASSFKGFTQYF. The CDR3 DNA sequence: TGTGCCAGCAGCTTTAAGGGGTTTACGCAGTATTTT.

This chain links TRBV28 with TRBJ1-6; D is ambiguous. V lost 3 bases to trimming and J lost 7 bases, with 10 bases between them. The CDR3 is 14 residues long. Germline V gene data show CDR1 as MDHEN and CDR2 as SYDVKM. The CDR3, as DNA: TGTGCCAGCAGTTTGGTCAGGATCAATTCACCCCTCCACTTT. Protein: CASSLVRINSPLHF. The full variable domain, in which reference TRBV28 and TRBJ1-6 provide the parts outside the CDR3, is DVKVTQSSRYLVKRTGEKVFLECVQDMDHENMFWYRQDPGLGLRLIYFSYDVKMKEKGDIPEGYSVSREKKERFSLILESASTNQTSMYLCASSLVRINSPLHFGNGTRLTVT.

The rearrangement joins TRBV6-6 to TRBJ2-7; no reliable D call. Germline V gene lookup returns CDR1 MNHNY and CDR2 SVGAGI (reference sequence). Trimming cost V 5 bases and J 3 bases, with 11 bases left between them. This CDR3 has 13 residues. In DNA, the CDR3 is TGTGCCAGCAGTCGACTCAAGAACTACGAGCAGTACTTC. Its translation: CASSRLKNYEQYF.

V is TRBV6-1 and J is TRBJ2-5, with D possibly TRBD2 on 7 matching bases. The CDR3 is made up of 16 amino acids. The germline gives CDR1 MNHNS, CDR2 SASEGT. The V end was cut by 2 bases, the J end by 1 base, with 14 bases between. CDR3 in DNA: TGTGCCAGCAGTGAATTTGGCGGGGGCAGCCAAGAGACCCAGTACTTC. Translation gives CASSEFGGGSQETQYF.

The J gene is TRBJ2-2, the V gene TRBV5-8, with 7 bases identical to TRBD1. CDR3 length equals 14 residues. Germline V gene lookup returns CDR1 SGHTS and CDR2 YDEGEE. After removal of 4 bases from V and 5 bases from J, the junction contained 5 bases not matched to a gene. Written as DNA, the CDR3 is TGTGCCAGCAGCGCCTACAGGGGAACCGGGGAGCTGTTTTTT. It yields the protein CASSAYRGTGELFF.

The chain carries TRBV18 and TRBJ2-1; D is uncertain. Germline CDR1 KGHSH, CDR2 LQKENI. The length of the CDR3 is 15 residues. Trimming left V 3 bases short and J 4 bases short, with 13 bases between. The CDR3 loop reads CASSPSTGFYNEQFF. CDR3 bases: TGTGCCAGCTCACCGTCCACCGGGTTTTACAATGAGCAGTTCTTC.